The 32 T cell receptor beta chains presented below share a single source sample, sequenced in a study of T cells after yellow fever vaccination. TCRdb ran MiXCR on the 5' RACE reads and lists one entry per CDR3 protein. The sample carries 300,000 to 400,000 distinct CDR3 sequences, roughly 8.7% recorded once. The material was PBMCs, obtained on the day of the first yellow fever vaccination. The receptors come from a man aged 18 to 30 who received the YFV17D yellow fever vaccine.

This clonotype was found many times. In DNA, the CDR3 is TGTGCCAGCAGCAGGGGACTAGCGGGCAATGAGCAGTTCTTC. Amino acid sequence: CASSRGLAGNEQFF. This rearrangement joins TRBV9 to TRBJ2-1; 12 nucleotides agree with TRBD2. Trimming cost V 4 bases and J 6 bases; bases outside gene matches: 2. The germline V gene has CDR1 SGDLS and CDR2 YYNGEE. The CDR3 sequence is 14 residues long. The full variable domain, completed using reference TRBV9 and TRBJ2-1, is DSGVTQTPKHLITATGQRVTLRCSPRSGDLSVYWYQQSLDQGLQFLIQYYNGEERAKGNILERFSAQQFPDLHSELNLSSLELGDSALYFCASSRGLAGNEQFFGPGTRLTVL.

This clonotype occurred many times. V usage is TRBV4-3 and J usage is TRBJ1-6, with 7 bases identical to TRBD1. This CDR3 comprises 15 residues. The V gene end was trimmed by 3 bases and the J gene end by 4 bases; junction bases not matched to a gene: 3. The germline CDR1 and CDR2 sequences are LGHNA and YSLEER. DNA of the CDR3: TGCGCCAGCAGCCAGAGACAGGGATATAATTCACCCCTCCACTTT. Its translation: CASSQRQGYNSPLHF.

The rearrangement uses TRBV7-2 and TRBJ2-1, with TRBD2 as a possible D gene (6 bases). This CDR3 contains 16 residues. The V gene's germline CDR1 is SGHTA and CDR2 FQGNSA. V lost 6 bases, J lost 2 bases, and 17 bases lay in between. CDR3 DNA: TGTGCCAGCAGGCGATACTTAGCGGAGGCCTACAATGAGCAGTTCTTC. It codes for CASRRYLAEAYNEQFF.

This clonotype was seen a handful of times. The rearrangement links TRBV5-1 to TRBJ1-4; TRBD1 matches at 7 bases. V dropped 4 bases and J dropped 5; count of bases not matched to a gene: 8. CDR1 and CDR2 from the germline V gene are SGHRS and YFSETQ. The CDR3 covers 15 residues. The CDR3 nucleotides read TGCGCCAGCAGCGGCACGGGACAGCCGAATGAAAAACTGTTTTTT. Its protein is CASSGTGQPNEKLFF.

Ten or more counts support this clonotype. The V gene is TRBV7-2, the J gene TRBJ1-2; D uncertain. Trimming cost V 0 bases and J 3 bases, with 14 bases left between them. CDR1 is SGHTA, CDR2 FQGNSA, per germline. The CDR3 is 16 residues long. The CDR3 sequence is CASSLASDQFHYGYTF. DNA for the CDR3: TGTGCCAGCAGCTTAGCCAGCGATCAGTTCCACTATGGCTACACCTTC. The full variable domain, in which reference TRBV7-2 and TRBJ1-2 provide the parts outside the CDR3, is GAGVSQSPSNKVTEKGKDVELRCDPISGHTALYWYRQSLGQGLEFLIYFQGNSAPDKSGLPSDRFSAERTGGSVSTLTIQRTQQEDSAVYLCASSLASDQFHYGYTFGSGTRLTVV.

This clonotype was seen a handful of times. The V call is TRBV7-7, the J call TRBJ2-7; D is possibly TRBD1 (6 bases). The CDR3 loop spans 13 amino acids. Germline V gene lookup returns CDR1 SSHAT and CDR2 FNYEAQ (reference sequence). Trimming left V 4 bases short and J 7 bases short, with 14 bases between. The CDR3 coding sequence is TGTGCCAGCAGCTCCGACAGGAGAGGGGAGCAGTACTTC. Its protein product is CASSSDRRGEQYF. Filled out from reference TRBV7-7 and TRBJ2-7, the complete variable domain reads GAGVSQSPRYKVTKRGQDVTLRCDPISSHATLYWYQQALGQGPEFLTYFNYEAQPDKSGLPSDRFSAERPEGSISTLTIQRTEQRDSAMYRCASSSDRRGEQYFGPGTRLTVT.

In DNA form, the CDR3 reads TGTGCCAGCAGCAATGGAGGGGAGGCCGAGCAGTACTTC. It yields the protein CASSNGGEAEQYF. The chain joins TRBV4-2 to TRBJ2-7; tentatively, D is TRBD2 (6 bases). Germline assignment: CDR1 LGHNA and CDR2 YNFKEQ. V lost 5 bases to trimming and J lost 6 bases, with 14 bases between them. CDR3 length: 13 amino acids.

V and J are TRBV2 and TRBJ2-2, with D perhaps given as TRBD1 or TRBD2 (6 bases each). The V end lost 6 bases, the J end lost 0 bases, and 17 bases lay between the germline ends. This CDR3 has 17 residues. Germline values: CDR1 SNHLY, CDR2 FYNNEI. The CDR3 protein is CASRGSGGTSNTGELFF. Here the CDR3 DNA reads TGTGCCAGCAGGGGGTCTGGGGGGACATCGAACACCGGGGAGCTGTTTTTT. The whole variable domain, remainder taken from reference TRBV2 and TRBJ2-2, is EPEVTQTPSHQVTQMGQEVILRCVPISNHLYFYWYRQILGQKVEFLVSFYNNEISEKSEIFDDQFSVERPDGSNFTLKIRSTKLEDSAMYFCASRGSGGTSNTGELFFGEGSRLTVL.

For the CDR3, the DNA is TGTGCCAGCAGCTCCGGGACAGGCATGAACACTGAAGCTTTCTTT. Translating gives CASSSGTGMNTEAFF. The chain combines TRBV7-9 with TRBJ1-1; 8 bases are a match to TRBD1. CDR3 length: 15 residues. V was clipped by 4 bases and J by 0 bases; unmatched bases: 4. CDR1 and CDR2 (germline): SEHNR, FQNEAQ (reference sequence).

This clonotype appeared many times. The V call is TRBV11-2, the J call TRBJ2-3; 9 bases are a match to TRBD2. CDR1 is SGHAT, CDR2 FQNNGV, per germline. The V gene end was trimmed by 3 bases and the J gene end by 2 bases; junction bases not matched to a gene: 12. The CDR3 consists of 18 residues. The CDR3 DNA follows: TGTGCCAGCAGCTTCGGTCGGGGCGGGGGGGGATACACAGATACGCAGTATTTT. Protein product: CASSFGRGGGGYTDTQYF.

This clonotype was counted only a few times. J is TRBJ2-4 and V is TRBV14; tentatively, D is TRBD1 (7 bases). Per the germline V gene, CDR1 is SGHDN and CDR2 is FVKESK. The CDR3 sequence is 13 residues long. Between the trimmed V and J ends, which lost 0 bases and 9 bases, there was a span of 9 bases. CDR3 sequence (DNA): TGTGCCAGCAGCCAAGATCAGGGGGGCATTCAGTACTTC. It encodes CASSQDQGGIQYF. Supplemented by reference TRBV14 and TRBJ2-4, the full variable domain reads EAGVTQFPSHSVIEKGQTVTLRCDPISGHDNLYWYRRVMGKEIKFLLHFVKESKQDESGMPNNRFLAERTGGTYSTLKVQPAELEDSGVYFCASSQDQGGIQYFGAGTRLSVL.

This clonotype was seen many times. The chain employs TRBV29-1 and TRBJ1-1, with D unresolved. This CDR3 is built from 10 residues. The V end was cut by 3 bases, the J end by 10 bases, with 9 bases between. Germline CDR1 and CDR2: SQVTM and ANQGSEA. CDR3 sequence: CSVEPAAAFF. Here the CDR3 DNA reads TGCAGCGTTGAGCCGGCGGCAGCTTTCTTT.

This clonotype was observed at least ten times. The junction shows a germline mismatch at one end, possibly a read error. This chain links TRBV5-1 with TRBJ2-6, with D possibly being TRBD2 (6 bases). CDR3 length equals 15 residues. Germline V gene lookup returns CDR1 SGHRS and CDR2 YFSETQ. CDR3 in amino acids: CASSLGSSGANVLTF. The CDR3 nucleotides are TGTGCCAGCAGCCTCGGGAGCTCTGGGGCCAACGTCCTGACTTTC.

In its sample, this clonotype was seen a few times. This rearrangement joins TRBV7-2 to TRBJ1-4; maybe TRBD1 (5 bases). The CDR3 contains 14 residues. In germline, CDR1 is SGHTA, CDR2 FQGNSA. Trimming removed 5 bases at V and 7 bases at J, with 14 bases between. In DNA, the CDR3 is TGTGCCAGCAGCATCCCAGGGCAGGGTGAAAAACTGTTTTTT. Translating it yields CASSIPGQGEKLFF.

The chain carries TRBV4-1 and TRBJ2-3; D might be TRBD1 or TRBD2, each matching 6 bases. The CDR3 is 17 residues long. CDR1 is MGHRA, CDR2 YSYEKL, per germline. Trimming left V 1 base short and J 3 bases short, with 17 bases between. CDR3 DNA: TGCGCCAGCAGCCAAGGGCATAGGGGGGCGAATACAGATACGCAGTATTTT. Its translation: CASSQGHRGANTDTQYF.

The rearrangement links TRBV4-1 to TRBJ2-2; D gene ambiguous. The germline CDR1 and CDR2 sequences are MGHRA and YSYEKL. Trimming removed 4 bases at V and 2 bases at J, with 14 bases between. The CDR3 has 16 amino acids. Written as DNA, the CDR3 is TGCGCCAGCAGCCGAGAACAAACAGTCAACACCGGGGAGCTGTTTTTT. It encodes CASSREQTVNTGELFF.

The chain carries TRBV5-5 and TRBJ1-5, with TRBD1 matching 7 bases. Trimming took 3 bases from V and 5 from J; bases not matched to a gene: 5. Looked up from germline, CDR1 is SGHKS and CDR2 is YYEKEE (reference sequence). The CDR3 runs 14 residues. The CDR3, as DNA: TGTGCCAGCAGCTGGGACAGCCAAGATCAGCCCCAGCATTTT. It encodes CASSWDSQDQPQHF.

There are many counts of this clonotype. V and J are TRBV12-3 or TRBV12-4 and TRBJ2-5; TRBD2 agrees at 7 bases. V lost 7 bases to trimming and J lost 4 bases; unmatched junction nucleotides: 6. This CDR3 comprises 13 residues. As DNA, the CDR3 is TGTGCCAGCACCCCGGGCGGGGGAGAGACCCAGTACTTC. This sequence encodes CASTPGGGETQYF.

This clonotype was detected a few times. The chain's CDR3 is CARLHRGRSGNTIYF. CDR3 bases: TGTGCCAGACTACACAGGGGCCGATCTGGAAACACCATATATTTT. The chain uses TRBV12-3 or TRBV12-4 and TRBJ1-3, with 7 bases that match TRBD1. V shed 9 bases and J 1 base; nucleotides not matched to a gene: 9. CDR3 length equals 15 residues.

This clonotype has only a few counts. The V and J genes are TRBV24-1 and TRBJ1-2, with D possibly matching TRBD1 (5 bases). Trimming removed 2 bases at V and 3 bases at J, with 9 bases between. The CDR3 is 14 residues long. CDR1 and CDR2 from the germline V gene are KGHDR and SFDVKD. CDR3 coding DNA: TGTGCCACCAGTGATTCCCCGGGGGACTATGGCTACACCTTC. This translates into CATSDSPGDYGYTF.

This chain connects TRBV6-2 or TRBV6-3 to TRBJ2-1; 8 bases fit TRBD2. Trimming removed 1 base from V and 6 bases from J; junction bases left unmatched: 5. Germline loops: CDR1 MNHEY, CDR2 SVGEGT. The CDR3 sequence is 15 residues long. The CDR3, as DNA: TGTGCCAGCAGTTACTACCAGCGGGGGATCAATGAGCAGTTCTTC. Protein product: CASSYYQRGINEQFF.

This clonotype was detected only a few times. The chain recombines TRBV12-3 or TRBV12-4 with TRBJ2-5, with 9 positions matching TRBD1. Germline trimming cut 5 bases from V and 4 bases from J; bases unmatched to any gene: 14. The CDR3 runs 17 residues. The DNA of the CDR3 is TGTGCCAGCAGTCCCAGGACAGGGGCGATCGCTGGAGAGACCCAGTACTTC. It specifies CASSPRTGAIAGETQYF.

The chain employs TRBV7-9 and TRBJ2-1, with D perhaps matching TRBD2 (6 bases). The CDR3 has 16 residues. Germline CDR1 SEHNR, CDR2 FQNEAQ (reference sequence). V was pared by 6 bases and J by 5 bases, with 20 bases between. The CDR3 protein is CASRPRGGDHHNEQFF. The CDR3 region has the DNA TGTGCCAGCAGGCCCCGGGGCGGGGACCACCACAATGAGCAGTTCTTC.

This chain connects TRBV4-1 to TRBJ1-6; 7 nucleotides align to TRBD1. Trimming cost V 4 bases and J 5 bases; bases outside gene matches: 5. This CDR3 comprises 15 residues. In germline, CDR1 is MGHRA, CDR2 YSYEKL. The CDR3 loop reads CASSRGTENNSPLHF. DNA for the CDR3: TGCGCCAGCAGCCGGGGGACAGAAAATAATTCACCCCTCCACTTT.

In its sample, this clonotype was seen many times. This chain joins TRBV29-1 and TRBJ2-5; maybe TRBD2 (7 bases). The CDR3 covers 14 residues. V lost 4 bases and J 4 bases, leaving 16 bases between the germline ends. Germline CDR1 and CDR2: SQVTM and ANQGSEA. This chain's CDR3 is CSVVPSGEGETQYF. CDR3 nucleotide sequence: TGCAGCGTTGTTCCGTCAGGGGAGGGAGAGACCCAGTACTTC.

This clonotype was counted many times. The CDR3 nucleotides read TGTGCCAGCAGCCCTCGGACAGGGCATGAAGCTTTCTTT. Residues: CASSPRTGHEAFF. V usage is TRBV7-2 and J usage is TRBJ1-1, with 8 nucleotides matching TRBD1. CDR3 length: 13 residues. V was clipped by 5 bases and J by 7 bases; unmatched bases: 6. Germline assignment: CDR1 SGHTA and CDR2 FQGNSA.

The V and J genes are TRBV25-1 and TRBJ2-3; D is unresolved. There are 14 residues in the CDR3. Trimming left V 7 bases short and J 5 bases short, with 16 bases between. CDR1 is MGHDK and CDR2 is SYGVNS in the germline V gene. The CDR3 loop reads CASTQKGVQDTQYF. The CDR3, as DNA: TGTGCCAGCACCCAGAAGGGCGTTCAAGATACGCAGTATTTT.

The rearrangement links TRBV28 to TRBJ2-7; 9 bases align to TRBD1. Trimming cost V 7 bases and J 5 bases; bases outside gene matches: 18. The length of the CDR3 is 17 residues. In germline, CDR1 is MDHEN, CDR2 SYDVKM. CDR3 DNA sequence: TGTGCCAGCAACTCACAAGTGGTTTCCACAGGGGGCCACGAGCAGTACGTC. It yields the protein CASNSQVVSTGGHEQYV.

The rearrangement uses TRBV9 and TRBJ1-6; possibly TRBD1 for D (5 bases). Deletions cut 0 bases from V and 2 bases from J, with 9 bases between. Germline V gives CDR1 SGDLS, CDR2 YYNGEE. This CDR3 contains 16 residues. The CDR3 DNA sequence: TGTGCCAGCAGCGTAGTTGGGGACCCCTATAATTCACCCCTCCACTTT. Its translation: CASSVVGDPYNSPLHF.

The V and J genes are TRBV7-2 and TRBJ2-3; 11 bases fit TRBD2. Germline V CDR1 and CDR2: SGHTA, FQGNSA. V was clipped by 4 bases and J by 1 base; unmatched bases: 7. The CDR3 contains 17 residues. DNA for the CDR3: TGTGCCAGCAGCTCTCTAGCGGGGGGTTTTCGCACAGATACGCAGTATTTT. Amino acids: CASSSLAGGFRTDTQYF.

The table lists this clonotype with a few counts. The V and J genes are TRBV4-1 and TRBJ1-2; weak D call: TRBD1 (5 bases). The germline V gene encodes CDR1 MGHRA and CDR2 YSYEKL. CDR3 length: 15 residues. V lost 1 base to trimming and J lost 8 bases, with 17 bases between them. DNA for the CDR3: TGCGCCAGCAGCCAAGGGGGCTGGGGAGGCCCCGGCTACACCTTC. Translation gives CASSQGGWGGPGYTF.

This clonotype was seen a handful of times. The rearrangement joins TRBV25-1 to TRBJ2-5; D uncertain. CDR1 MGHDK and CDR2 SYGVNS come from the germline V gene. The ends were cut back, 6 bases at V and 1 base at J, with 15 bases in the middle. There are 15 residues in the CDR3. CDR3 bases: TGTGCCAGCAGCGGCTTAGGCAGCGCCCAAGAGACCCAGTACTTC. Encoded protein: CASSGLGSAQETQYF.